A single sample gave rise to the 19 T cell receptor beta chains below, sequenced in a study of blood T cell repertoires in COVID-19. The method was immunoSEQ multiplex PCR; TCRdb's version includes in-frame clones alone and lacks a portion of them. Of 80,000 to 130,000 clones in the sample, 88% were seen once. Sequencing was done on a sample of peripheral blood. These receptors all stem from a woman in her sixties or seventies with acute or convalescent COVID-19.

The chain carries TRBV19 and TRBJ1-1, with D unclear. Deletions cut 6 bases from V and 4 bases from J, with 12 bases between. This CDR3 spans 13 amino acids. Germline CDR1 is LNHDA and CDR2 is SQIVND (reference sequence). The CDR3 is CASRRREGTEAFF. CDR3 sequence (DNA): TGTGCCAGTAGACGGAGGGAGGGCACTGAAGCTTTCTTT. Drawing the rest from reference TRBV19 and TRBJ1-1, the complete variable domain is DGGITQSPKYLFRKEGQNVTLSCEQNLNHDAMYWYRQDPGQGLRLIYYSQIVNDFQKGDIAEGYSVSREKKESFPLTVTSAQKNPTAFYLCASRRREGTEAFFGQGTRLTVV.

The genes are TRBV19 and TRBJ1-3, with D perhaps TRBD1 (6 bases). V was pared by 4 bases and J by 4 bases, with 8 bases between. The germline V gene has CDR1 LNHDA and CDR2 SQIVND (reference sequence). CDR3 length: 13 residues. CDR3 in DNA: TGTGCCAGTAGTACGGACAGAGGAAACACCATATATTTT. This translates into CASSTDRGNTIYF.

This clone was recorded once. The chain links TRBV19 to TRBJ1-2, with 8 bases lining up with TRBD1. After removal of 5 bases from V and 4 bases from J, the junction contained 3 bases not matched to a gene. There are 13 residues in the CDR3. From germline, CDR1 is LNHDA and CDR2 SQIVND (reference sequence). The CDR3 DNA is TGTGCCAGTAGTGTCGACAGGGGCTATGGCTACACCTTC. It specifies CASSVDRGYGYTF.

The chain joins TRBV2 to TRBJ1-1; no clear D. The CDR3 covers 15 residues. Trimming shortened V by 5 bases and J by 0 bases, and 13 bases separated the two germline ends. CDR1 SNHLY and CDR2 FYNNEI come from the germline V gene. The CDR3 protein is CASSYRSGMNTEAFF. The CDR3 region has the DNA TGTGCCAGCAGTTATCGATCAGGCATGAACACTGAAGCTTTCTTT.

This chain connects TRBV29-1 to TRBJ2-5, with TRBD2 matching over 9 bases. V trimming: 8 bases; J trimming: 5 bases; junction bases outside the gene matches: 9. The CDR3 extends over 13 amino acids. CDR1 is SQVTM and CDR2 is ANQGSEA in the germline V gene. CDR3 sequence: CSISSGMLETQYF. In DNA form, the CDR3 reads TGCAGCATCTCTAGCGGGATGTTGGAGACCCAGTACTTC.

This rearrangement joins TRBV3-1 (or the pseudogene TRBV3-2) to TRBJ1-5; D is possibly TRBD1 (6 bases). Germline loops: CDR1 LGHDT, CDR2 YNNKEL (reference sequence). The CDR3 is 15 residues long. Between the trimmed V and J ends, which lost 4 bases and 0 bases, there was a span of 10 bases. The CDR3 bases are TGTGCCAGCAGCCCGACCAGGGGTAGCAATCAGCCCCAGCATTTT. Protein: CASSPTRGSNQPQHF.

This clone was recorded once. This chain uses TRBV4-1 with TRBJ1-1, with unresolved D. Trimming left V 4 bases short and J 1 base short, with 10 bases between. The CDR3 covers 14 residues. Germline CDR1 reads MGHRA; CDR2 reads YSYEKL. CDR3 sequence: CASSRLAQNTEAFF. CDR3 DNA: TGCGCCAGCAGCCGACTGGCACAGAACACTGAAGCTTTCTTT.

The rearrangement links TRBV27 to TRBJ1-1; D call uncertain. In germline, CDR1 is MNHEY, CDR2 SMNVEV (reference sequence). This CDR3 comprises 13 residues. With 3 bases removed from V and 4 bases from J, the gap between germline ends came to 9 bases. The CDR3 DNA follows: TGTGCCAGCAGTTTGTTTGGGCGCACTGAAGCTTTCTTT. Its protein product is CASSLFGRTEAFF.

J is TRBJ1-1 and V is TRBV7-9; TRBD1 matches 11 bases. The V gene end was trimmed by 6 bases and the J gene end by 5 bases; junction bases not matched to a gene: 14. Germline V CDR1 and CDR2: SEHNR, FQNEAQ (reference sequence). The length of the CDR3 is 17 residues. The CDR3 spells CASSPGQGAPLGTEAFF. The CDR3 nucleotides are TGTGCCAGCAGTCCCGGACAGGGGGCGCCCCTGGGTACTGAAGCTTTCTTT.

CDR3 coding DNA: TGTGCCAGCAGATTTGAGACAGGGTTGAACACTGAAGCTTTCTTT. Protein sequence: CASRFETGLNTEAFF. The chain links TRBV7-2 to TRBJ1-1; 7 bases line up with TRBD1. This CDR3 comprises 15 residues. CDR1 SGHTA and CDR2 FQGNSA come from the germline V gene. V was pared by 6 bases and J by 0 bases, with 7 bases of the junction left unmatched. Full variable domain (rest looked up from reference TRBV7-2 and TRBJ1-1): GAGVSQSPSNKVTEKGKDVELRCDPISGHTALYWYRQSLGQGLEFLIYFQGNSAPDKSGLPSDRFSAERTGGSVSTLTIQRTQQEDSAVYLCASRFETGLNTEAFFGQGTRLTVV.

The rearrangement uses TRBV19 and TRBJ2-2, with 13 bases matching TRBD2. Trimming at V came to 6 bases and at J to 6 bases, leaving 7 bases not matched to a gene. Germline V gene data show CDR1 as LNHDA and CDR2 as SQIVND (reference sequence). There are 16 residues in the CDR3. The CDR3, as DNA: TGTGCCAGTAGAGATCGACTAGCGGGAGGCCCCGGGGAGCTGTTTTTT. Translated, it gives CASRDRLAGGPGELFF.

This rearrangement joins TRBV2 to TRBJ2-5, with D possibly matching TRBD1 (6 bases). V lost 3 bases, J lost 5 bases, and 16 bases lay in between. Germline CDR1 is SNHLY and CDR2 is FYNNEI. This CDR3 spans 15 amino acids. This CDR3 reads CASSEQGSFGETQYF. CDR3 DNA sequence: TGTGCCAGCAGTGAGCAGGGGAGTTTTGGGGAGACCCAGTACTTC.

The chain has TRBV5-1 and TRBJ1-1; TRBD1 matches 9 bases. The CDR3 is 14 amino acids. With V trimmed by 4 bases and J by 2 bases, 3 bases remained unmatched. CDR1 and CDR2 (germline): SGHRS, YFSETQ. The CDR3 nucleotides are TGCGCCAGCAGCCGGGACAGGGCTAACACTGAAGCTTTCTTT. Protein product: CASSRDRANTEAFF.

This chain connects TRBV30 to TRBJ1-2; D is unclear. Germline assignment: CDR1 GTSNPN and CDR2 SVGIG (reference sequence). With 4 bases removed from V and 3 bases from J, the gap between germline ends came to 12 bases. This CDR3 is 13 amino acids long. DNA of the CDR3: TGTGCCTGGACCCTAGGAGTGTACTATGGCTACACCTTC. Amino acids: CAWTLGVYYGYTF.

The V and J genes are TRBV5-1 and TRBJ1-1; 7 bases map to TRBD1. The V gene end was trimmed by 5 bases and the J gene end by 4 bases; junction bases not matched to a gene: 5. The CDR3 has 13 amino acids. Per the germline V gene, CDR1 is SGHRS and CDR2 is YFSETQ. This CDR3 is CASRRQGGTEAFF. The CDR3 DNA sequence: TGCGCCAGCAGGCGACAGGGTGGCACTGAAGCTTTCTTT. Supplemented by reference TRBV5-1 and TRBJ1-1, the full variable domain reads KAGVTQTPRYLIKTRGQQVTLSCSPISGHRSVSWYQQTPGQGLQFLFEYFSETQRNKGNFPGRFSGRQFSNSRSEMNVSTLELGDSALYLCASRRQGGTEAFFGQGTRLTVV.

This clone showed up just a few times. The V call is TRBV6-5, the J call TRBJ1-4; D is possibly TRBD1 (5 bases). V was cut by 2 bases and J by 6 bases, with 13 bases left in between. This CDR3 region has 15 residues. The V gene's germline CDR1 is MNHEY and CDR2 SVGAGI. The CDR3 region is CASSYGRALDEKLFF. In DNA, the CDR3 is TGTGCCAGCAGTTACGGCAGGGCCTTGGATGAAAAACTGTTTTTT.

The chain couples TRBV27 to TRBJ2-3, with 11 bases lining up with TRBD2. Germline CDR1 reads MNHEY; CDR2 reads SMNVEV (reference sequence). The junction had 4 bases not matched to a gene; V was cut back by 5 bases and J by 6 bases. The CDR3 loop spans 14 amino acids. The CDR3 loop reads CASSTRTSGDTQYF. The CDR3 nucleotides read TGTGCCAGCAGTACCCGGACTAGCGGGGATACGCAGTATTTT.

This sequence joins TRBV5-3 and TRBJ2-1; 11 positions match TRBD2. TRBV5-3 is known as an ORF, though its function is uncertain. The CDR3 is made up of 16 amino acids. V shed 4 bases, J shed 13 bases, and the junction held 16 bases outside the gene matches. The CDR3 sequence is CARSKHLAGGGFEQFF. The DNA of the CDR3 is TGTGCCAGAAGCAAGCACCTAGCGGGAGGTGGTTTTGAACAGTTCTTC.

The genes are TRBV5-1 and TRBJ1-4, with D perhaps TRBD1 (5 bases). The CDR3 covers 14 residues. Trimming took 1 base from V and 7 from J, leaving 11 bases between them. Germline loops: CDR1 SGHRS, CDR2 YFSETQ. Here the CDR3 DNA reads TGCGCCAGCAGCTTGAATACAGGTAGTGAAAAACTGTTTTTT. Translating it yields CASSLNTGSEKLFF.